The entry below gives a single T cell receptor beta chain sequence along with its context. Its antigen remains unknown. Since a much larger clone is just one base distant, this may be a read error. This CDR3 fails to terminate in the conserved phenylalanine or tryptophan, so it likely reflects a read error. This entry comes from a study of neurological immune-mediated disorders. The authors made cDNA by 5'RACE with 10-nucleotide random UMIs. In TCRdb, the 5' RACE reads were re-called with MiXCR into one record per CDR3 protein. The table includes about 33,000 distinct CDR3 sequences, about 1.6% detected once. Germline assignment: CDR1 DFQATT and CDR2 SNEGSKA (reference sequence). CDR3 length: 14 amino acids. The J segment lost 7 bases and the V segment lost 5 bases, leaving 9 bases of the junction unmatched. General study findings and limits: The greatest degree of TCR clonal expansion was observed in HTLV-1-associated myelopathy, with the lowest in multiple sclerosis, below that of healthy controls.

This chain joins TRBV20-1 and TRBJ1-4, with TRBD1 matching over 8 bases. The receptor was isolated from a woman in her thirties with multiple sclerosis. Sequencing was done on a sample of PBMCs. The chain's CDR3 is CSAQGAPGGEKLFC. The DNA of the CDR3 is TGCAGTGCTCAGGGGGCTCCCGGGGGTGAAAAACTGTTTTGT.